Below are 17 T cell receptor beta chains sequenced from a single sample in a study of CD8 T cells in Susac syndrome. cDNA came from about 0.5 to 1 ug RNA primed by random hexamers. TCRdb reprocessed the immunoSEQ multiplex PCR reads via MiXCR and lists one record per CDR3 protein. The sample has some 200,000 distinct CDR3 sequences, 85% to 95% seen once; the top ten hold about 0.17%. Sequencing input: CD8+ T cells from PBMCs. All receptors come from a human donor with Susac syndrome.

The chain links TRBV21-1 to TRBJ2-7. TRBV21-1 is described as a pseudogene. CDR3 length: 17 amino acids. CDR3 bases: TGTGCCAGCAGCAAAGAAGGGATGTTCCTCTCCTCCTACGAGCAGTACTTC. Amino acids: CASSKEGMFLSSYEQYF.

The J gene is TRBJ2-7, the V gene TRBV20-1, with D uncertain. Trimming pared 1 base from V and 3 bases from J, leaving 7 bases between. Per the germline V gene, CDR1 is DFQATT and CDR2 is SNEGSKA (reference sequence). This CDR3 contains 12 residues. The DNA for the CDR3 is TGCAGTGCTAGAGTACTGGACTACGAGCAGTACTTC. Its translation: CSARVLDYEQYF.

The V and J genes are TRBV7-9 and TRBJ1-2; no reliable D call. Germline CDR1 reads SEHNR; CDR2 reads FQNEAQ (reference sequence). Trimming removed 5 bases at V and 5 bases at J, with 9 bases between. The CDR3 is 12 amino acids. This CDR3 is CASSPNIYGYTF. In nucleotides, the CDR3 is TGTGCCAGCAGCCCTAATATATATGGCTACACCTTC.

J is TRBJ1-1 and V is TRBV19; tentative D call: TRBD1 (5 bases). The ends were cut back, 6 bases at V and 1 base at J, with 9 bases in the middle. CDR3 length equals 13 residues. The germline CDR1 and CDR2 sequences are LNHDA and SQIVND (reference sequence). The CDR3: CASRGDWNTEAFF. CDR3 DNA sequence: TGTGCCAGTAGAGGGGACTGGAACACTGAAGCTTTCTTT.

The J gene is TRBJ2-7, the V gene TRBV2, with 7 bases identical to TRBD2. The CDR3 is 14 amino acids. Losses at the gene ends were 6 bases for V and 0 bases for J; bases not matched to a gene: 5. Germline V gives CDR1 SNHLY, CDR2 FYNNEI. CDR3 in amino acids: CASSYLADSYEQYF. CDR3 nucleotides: TGTGCCAGCAGCTACCTAGCGGACTCCTACGAGCAGTACTTC.

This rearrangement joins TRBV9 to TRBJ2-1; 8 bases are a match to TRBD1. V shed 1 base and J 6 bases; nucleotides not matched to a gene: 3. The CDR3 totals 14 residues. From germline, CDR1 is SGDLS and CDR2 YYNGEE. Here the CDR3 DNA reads TGTGCCAGCAGCGTAACCGGGACAGGCAATGAGCAGTTCTTC. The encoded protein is CASSVTGTGNEQFF.

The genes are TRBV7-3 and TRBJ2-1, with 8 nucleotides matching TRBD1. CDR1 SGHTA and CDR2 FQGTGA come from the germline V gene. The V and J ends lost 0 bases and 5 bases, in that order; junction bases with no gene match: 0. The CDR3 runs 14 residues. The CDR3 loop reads CASSLTTGDNEQFF. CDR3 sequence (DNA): TGTGCCAGCAGCTTAACGACAGGGGACAATGAGCAGTTCTTC.

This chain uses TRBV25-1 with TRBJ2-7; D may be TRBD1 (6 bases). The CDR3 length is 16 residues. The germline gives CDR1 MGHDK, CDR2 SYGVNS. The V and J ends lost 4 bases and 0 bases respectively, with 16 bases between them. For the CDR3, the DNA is TGTGCCAGCAGTGGCTCCGGGACATACGGCTCCTACGAGCAGTACTTC. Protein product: CASSGSGTYGSYEQYF.

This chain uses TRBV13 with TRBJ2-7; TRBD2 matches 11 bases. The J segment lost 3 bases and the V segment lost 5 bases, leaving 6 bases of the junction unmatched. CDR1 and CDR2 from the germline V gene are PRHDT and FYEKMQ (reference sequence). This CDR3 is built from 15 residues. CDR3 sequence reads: CASSTRLAGIYEQYF. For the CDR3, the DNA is TGTGCCAGCAGCACCCGACTAGCGGGAATCTACGAGCAGTACTTC.

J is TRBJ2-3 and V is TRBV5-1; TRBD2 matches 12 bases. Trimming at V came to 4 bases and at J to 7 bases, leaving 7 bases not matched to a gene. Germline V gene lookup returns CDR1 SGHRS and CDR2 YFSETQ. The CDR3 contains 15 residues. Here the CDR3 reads CASSPTSGRLNTQYF. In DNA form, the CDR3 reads TGCGCCAGCAGCCCCACTAGCGGGAGGTTAAATACGCAGTATTTT.

The CDR3 protein is CASSLSGNILYGYTF. The DNA for the CDR3 is TGTGCCAGCAGTTTATCGGGCAACATACTCTATGGCTACACCTTC. J is TRBJ1-2 and V is TRBV27; D gene uncertain. Germline V gives CDR1 MNHEY, CDR2 SMNVEV (reference sequence). The CDR3 has 15 amino acids. V dropped 0 bases and J dropped 4 bases, with 12 bases sitting between them.

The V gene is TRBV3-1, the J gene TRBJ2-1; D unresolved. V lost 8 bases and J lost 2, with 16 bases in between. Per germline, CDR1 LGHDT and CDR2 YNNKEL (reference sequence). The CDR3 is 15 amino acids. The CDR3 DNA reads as TGTGCCAGCTCCTCCTCGACCGTCGCCTACAATGAGCAGTTCTTC. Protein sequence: CASSSSTVAYNEQFF.

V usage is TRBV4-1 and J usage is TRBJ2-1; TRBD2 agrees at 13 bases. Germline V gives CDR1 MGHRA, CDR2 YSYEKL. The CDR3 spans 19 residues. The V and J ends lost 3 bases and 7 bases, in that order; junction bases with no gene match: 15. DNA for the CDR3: TGCGCCAGCAGCCAGCCAACTAGCGGGAGGGCCGCGGGAATGAATGAGCAGTTCTTC. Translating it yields CASSQPTSGRAAGMNEQFF.

The CDR3 DNA follows: TGTGCCAGCACAGACGGTCGGAACATTCAGTACTTC. Translation: CASTDGRNIQYF. V is TRBV6-2 or TRBV6-3 and J is TRBJ2-4; D not resolved. Germline assignment: CDR1 MNHEY and CDR2 SVGEGT. The V end lost 7 bases, the J end lost 7 bases, and 11 bases lay between the germline ends. The CDR3 contains 12 residues.

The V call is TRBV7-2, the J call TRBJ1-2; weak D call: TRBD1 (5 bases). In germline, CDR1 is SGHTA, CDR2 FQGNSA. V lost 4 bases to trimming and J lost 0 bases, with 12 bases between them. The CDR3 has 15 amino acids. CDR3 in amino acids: CASSWWDGANYGYTF. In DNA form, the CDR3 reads TGTGCCAGCAGCTGGTGGGACGGAGCTAACTATGGCTACACCTTC.

The CDR3 DNA reads as TGCAGCGTTGTTGGGACAGGGCCCTACGAGCAGTACTTC. This encodes CSVVGTGPYEQYF. The chain recombines TRBV29-1 with TRBJ2-7; 9 nucleotides align to TRBD1. CDR1 is SQVTM and CDR2 is ANQGSEA in the germline V gene. The CDR3 has 13 amino acids. The V gene end was trimmed by 4 bases and the J gene end by 2 bases; junction bases not matched to a gene: 3.

The CDR3 loop is CASTMGMETQYF. Written as DNA, the CDR3 is TGTGCCAGCACCATGGGTATGGAGACCCAGTACTTC. The chain links TRBV12-3 or TRBV12-4 to TRBJ2-5, with D hard to call. The CDR3 spans 12 residues. Between the trimmed V and J ends, which lost 7 bases and 5 bases, there was a span of 11 bases.